This T cell receptor (beta chain) originates from a study of CD8 T cell repertoires and HIV-1 epitope variants. Study information: Twenty-five autologous and known Gag and Nef epitope variant peptides each stimulated T cells separately. Tested: three Gag epitope families, Nef HW9 and YT9.

Sequencing of TCR beta CDR3 used immunoSEQ survey depth. TCRdb keeps only in-frame clones here, not all; method: immunoSEQ multiplex PCR. Of approximately 2,600 clones in the sample, around 69% are singletons; the top ten hold about two fifths. The ends were cut back, 6 bases at V and 1 base at J, with 13 bases in the middle. The CDR3 spans 15 residues. The germline V gene has CDR1 MDHEN and CDR2 SYDVKM. Study-level findings and limits: Some ten antigen-specific TCR beta clonotypes were found; more than five seemed cross-reactive to variants.

As concerns this clone: Its antigen is as yet unknown.

The sequence derives from a male donor with HIV. Sequencing input: cultured CD8+ T cells derived from PBMCs. This sequence joins TRBV28 and TRBJ1-3, with D uncertain. CDR3 residues: CASSRPLGSGNTIYF. The DNA for the CDR3 is TGTGCCAGCAGCCGACCGTTGGGGTCTGGAAACACCATATATTTT.